This note documents a single T cell receptor (beta chain) sequence. Its antigen is unidentified. Normal lung was taken at the farthest possible site, at least 3 cm from tumour. The table came from immunoSEQ multiplex PCR; TCRdb's copy has only in-frame clones and leaves some out. The repertoire holds fewer than 20,000 clones, with 75% to 85% as singletons. The data stem from a study of immune cell composition in non-small cell lung cancer. Study conclusions and caveats: Adenocarcinomas with higher top tumour-associated clone frequency had more reactive TILs.

The CDR3 extends over 14 amino acids. V lost 5 bases and J 7 bases, leaving 17 bases between the germline ends. Germline CDR1 reads LNHNV; CDR2 reads YYDKDF (reference sequence). Another study also made use of these data, one on CD4 T cells in lung cancer.

This sequence originates from a human donor with non-small cell lung cancer. Sequencing was carried out using non-adjacent lung tissue. The chain uses TRBV15 and TRBJ2-5; TRBD1 is a possible D gene (6 bases). The CDR3 DNA sequence: TGTGCCACCAGCGGATCCTTGGGGGCTGGGACCCAGTACTTC. Its translation is CATSGSLGAGTQYF.